Listed below are T cell receptor beta chains from one sample, sequenced in a study of beta chain features in type 1 diabetes. Some clones are missing from TCRdb's copy, which holds only in-frame ones; the method was immunoSEQ multiplex PCR. The sample holds some 360,000 clones, around 19% seen once. Sequenced sample: naive CD4+ T cells from blood. The receptors stem from a woman between 18 and 29 years old in good health. Both conserved end residues are trimmed from each CDR3. Each record gives: V gene, CDR3 length, J gene, clone size, CDR3 protein. For some rows the clone size is stated as once, few or many, or as a class when expanded; others skip it.

V: TRBV7-2
length: 13
J: TRBJ2-6
size: NA
CDR3: ASSLAPRGPNVLT

V: TRBV7-9
length: 12
J: TRBJ1-5
size: few
CDR3: ASSLGGANQPQH

V: TRBV7-9
length: 12
J: TRBJ1-2
size: few
CDR3: ASSFTGNSGGYT

V: TRBV7-7
length: 13
J: TRBJ2-3
size: NA
CDR3: ASSLGLVDTDTQY

V: TRBV5-1
length: 12
J: TRBJ2-7
size: NA
CDR3: ASSFLAESYEQY

V: TRBV9
length: 13
J: TRBJ2-1
size: NA
CDR3: ASSVAEGTYNEQF

V: TRBV5-6
length: 11
J: TRBJ2-2
size: NA
CDR3: ASSLAAGLVVF

V: TRBV5-1
length: 11
J: TRBJ2-1
size: few
CDR3: ASSLRQGGEQF

V: TRBV7-2
length: 13
J: TRBJ1-1
size: few
CDR3: ASSLDRGRWTEAF

V: TRBV29-1
length: 10
J: TRBJ1-3
size: few
CDR3: SVIYSGNTIY